The rows below give T cell receptor beta chains drawn from one sample of a study of T cell responses to AZD1222 COVID-19 vaccine. TCRdb's table, derived via immunoSEQ multiplex PCR, lists solely in-frame clones and lacks some. The sample lists about 130,000 clones, about 93% occurring once. The specimen comprised peripheral blood, sampled on day 0 of AZD1222 vaccination. These TCRs come from an adult in good health. Each CDR3 is given with its conserved first and last residue. D genes are given only for firm matches.

D gene | V gene | CDR3 protein
. | TRBV7-8 | CASSLSRPDTEAFF
. | TRBV5-1 | CASSPRHPPEQFF
. | TRBV20-1 | CSGPGYTF
. | TRBV5-1 | CASSDRYEQYF
. | TRBV3-1/TRBV3-2 | CASSQVGGTGELFF
. | TRBV30 | CAWSEDGSTNEKLFF
TRBD1 | TRBV6-5 | CASSYSGGREETQYF
TRBD1 | TRBV11-3 | CASSRRQGDNEQFF
TRBD2 | TRBV19 | CASSRLAMSYNEQFF
TRBD2 | TRBV9 | CASSVGAGGADTQYF
. | TRBV3-1/TRBV3-2 | CASSQVGVGTQYF
. | TRBV7-9 | CASSFGGTSGNTIYF
. | TRBV20-1 | CSASEGDVYTEAFF
. | TRBV28 | CASSYSWSSYEQYF
TRBD1 | TRBV27 | CASSRDRGQGGYTF
. | TRBV4-1 | CASSRLLGPGSNQPQHF
. | TRBV19 | CASSIKGSNQPQHF
. | TRBV10-2 | CASSERGGLSSYNEQFF
. | TRBV4-1 | CASSQERVYGYGYTF
. | TRBV10-3 | CAISDIEGRAYNEQFF
TRBD1 | TRBV27 | CASSLSGTGAYEQYF
. | TRBV7-9 | CASSSTDEQYF
. | TRBV20-1 | CSAIFPGGYTF
. | TRBV29-1 | CSVVIGGVGVAFF
. | TRBV7-9 | CASIFGLASYNEQFF
TRBD1 | TRBV3-1/TRBV3-2 | CASSHGQGLQYF
TRBD2 | TRBV7-9 | CASSRTSGMWETQYF
. | TRBV4-1 | CASSQVTGNTEAFF
TRBD1 | TRBV18 | CASSPLIGTGNEKLFF
. | TRBV4-1 | CASSQARTSNEKLFF
. | TRBV30 | CAWSDNSPLHF
TRBD1 | TRBV6-5 | CASSYTGTGKTEAFF
TRBD1 | TRBV30 | CAWTGTGSGNTIYF
TRBD2 | TRBV5-1 | CASSWERETYNEQFF
TRBD2 | TRBV7-2 | CASSTRLAGGNRNEQFF
. | TRBV30 | CAWVKFGSSDTQYF
. | TRBV6-1 | CASSEGWGWDNQPQHF
. | TRBV6-5 | CASIMDGNQPQHF
TRBD1 | TRBV11-1 | CASSRDRNSPLHF
. | TRBV6-5 | CASTSWDQPQHF
. | TRBV28 | CASSYDSNQPQHF